This is a list of T cell receptor beta chains from one sample in a study of blood T cells in healthy people across ages. TCRdb re-analysed the 5' RACE reads in MiXCR, keeping a single row per CDR3 protein. This sample has approximately 1.5 million distinct CDR3 sequences, with roughly two fifths found just once. The source material was blood. These receptors were obtained from a woman between 18 and 29 years old in good health. CDR3s include the opening cysteine and the closing phenylalanine or tryptophan. Fields, in order: D gene, V gene, J gene, clone size, CDR3 DNA, CDR3 protein. The D gene is left open where the match is weak. Clone size is given for some rows only: seen once, a few or many times, or a class if the clone is expanded.

>TRBD2|TRBV3-1|TRBJ2-3|few
TGTGCCAGCAGCCAAGGCAGGCTAGCGGGGACAGATACGCAGTATTTT
CASSQGRLAGTDTQYF
>NA|TRBV7-9|TRBJ2-1|many
TGTGCCAGCAGCCCCCTCTACAATGAGCAGTTCTTC
CASSPLYNEQFF
>NA|TRBV6-1|TRBJ2-4|NA
TGTGCCAGCAGTGAAGTTAAAGGGCCAGCCAAAAACATTCAGTACTTC
CASSEVKGPAKNIQYF
>TRBD2|TRBV20-1|TRBJ2-4|once
TGCAGTGCTAGGGGACTAGCTAGTACCGACATTCAGTACTTC
CSARGLASTDIQYF
>TRBD1|TRBV10-1|TRBJ1-1|NA
TGCGCCAGCAGTGAGGCGGGCAGGGGGCTTACTGAAGCTTTCTTT
CASSEAGRGLTEAFF
>NA|TRBV4-2|TRBJ2-1|NA
TGTGCCAGCAGCCAAGAGGTGGACACCCGGACGTATGAGCAGTTCTTC
CASSQEVDTRTYEQFF
>TRBD1|TRBV5-1|TRBJ2-7|NA
TGCGCCAGCAGCACCGGGACAGGAGCTCGGATGAGAGCCTACGAGCAGTACTTC
CASSTGTGARMRAYEQYF
>TRBD1|TRBV28|TRBJ2-6|NA
TGTGCCAGCAGTTCTACCGCCGGGACAGGGGGCTCTGGGGCCAACGTCCTGACTTTC
CASSSTAGTGGSGANVLTF
>NA|TRBV12-3/TRBV12-4|TRBJ2-2|NA
TGTGCCAGCACCTTGATGGGGGGAAAGAGCGGGGAGCTGTTTTTT
CASTLMGGKSGELFF
>NA|TRBV7-9|TRBJ2-6|NA
TGTGCCAGCAGCTTAGACGCAGGGGCTGAGGCCAACGTCCTGACTTTC
CASSLDAGAEANVLTF
>NA|TRBV12-3/TRBV12-4|TRBJ2-7|NA
TGTGCCAGCAGTTTTGTTGGGCCCCAGTACTTC
CASSFVGPQYF
>NA|TRBV29-1|TRBJ2-5|few
TGCAGCGTTGAGGGGGCAGGATTTTACTCGGAGACCCAGTACTTC
CSVEGAGFYSETQYF
>NA|TRBV20-1|TRBJ2-4|NA
TGCAGTGCTAGAGAAGGGATAGCCAAAAACATTCAGTACTTC
CSAREGIAKNIQYF
>NA|TRBV10-3|TRBJ1-6|few
TGTGCCATCAGGGCAGGGGCGCATAATTCACCCCTCCACTTT
CAIRAGAHNSPLHF
>NA|TRBV6-2/TRBV6-3|TRBJ2-1|few
TGTGCCAGCAACGACCCGACCAATGAGCAGTTCTTC
CASNDPTNEQFF
>NA|TRBV27|TRBJ1-6|few
TGTGCCAGCACTCTGGGCAGCACCAATTCACCCCTCCACTTT
CASTLGSTNSPLHF
>NA|TRBV6-2/TRBV6-3|TRBJ2-5|few
TGTGCCAGCAGTTCCCCTCGGGATTATCTTGAGACCCAGTACTTC
CASSSPRDYLETQYF
>NA|TRBV20-1|TRBJ1-1|once
TGCAGTGCTAGAGGTCACGGGGCGAACACTGAAGCTTTCTTT
CSARGHGANTEAFF
>TRBD1|TRBV11-2|TRBJ1-2|few
TGTGCCAGCAGCTCAGTTTTCCGGACAGGGGCGGGAGGCTACACCTTC
CASSSVFRTGAGGYTF
>NA|TRBV7-9|TRBJ2-5|NA
TGTGCCAGCGGGACTGTCCTGGAGGAGACCCAGTACTTC
CASGTVLEETQYF
>NA|TRBV20-1|TRBJ1-4|NA
TGCAGTGCTAGGGCGGGGACCGGTAATGAAAAACTGTTTTTT
CSARAGTGNEKLFF
>TRBD2|TRBV24-1|TRBJ2-5|few
TGTGCCACCAGTGGAGGGAGCGGGAGTGGAATAGAGACCCAGTACTTC
CATSGGSGSGIETQYF
>TRBD1|TRBV6-1|TRBJ2-1|NA
TGTGCCAGCATACCGACAGGGGCCGGTGAGCAGTTCTTC
CASIPTGAGEQFF
>NA|TRBV2|TRBJ1-1|NA
TGTGCCAGCAGTGAATCCCGGATGAACACTGAAGCTTTCTTT
CASSESRMNTEAFF
>NA|TRBV28|TRBJ2-7|few
TGTGCCAGCATCAACTCGGACGGACCTCCCTACGAGCAGTACTTC
CASINSDGPPYEQYF
>NA|TRBV29-1|TRBJ2-3|few
TGCAGCGTGATCGTCAGCACAGATACGCAGTATTTT
CSVIVSTDTQYF
>TRBD2|TRBV10-1|TRBJ2-5|NA
TGCGCCAGCAGTCGAAGTAGCGGGGGGCAAGAGACCCAGTACTTC
CASSRSSGGQETQYF